The clone carrying this TCR beta chain was seen repeatedly, ten times or more. Its matching antigen is unknown. Ophthalmopathy donors were characterized by moderate-to-severe activity, CAS of at least 3, NOSPECS of at least 4, and duration under 3 months. Certain patients, namely those with other autoimmune diseases, uncontrolled infections, pregnancy or lactation, were excluded. The diagnosis was founded upon clinical symptoms, serum thyroxine, TRAb, thyroid ultrasound and orbital computed tomography. Amplification of the TCR beta CDR3 regions used RNA transcripts (as template). First-round RT-PCR used HTBI primers; second-round multiplex PCR followed. TCRdb itself ran the multiplex PCR reads through MiXCR, one entry per CDR3 protein. The sample holds about 400,000 distinct CDR3 sequences, around 18% seen once. The record originates from a study of Graves' ophthalmopathy and Graves' hyperthyroidism.

Whole-study results and caveats: Distinction of ophthalmopathy from stable hyperthyroidism by a 13-signature model reached approximately 89% sensitivity and about 80% specificity.

Germline assignment: CDR1 MDHEN and CDR2 SYDVKM. The V end lost 6 bases, the J end lost 3 bases, and 14 bases lay between the germline ends. The CDR3 spans 14 residues. The chain couples TRBV28 to TRBJ1-1; D not resolved. The source material was peripheral blood. The clonotype was recovered from a woman under 30 with Graves' ophthalmopathy. CDR3 in amino acids: CASSSVWADTEAFF. The CDR3 coding sequence is TGTGCCAGCAGCTCTGTATGGGCGGACACTGAAGCTTTCTTT.